The present entry profiles one TCR beta chain with its context. Antigen specificity is unknown. Germline V CDR1 and CDR2: LNHDA, SQIVND (reference sequence). Trimming removed 7 bases from V and 3 bases from J, with 15 bases in between. This CDR3 is 14 amino acids long. The data were produced by immunoSEQ multiplex PCR, yet TCRdb's version contains in-frame clones alone and is incomplete. The sample lists about 26,000 clones, roughly 85% occurring once. Documented time point: week 35, safety follow-up. Every vaccine dose comprised 300 ug of mutant IDH1 20-mer peptide plus topical imiquimod. The entry originates in a study of a mutant IDH1 vaccine in newly diagnosed glioma. The wider study: Patients were pretreated with radiotherapy, temozolomide, or both, mostly both.

Study-wide points: Among top peripheral T cell clonotypes, changes seemed unrelated to pseudoprogression.

The input for sequencing was PBMCs, taken from a glioma patient whose treatment included an IDH1 peptide vaccine. The rearrangement joins TRBV19 to TRBJ1-1; a weak D match, TRBD1 (6 bases). This TCR was sampled from a man aged 30 to 45 with glioma. CDR3 coding DNA: TGTGCCAGTAATCCAGGGGTGAGGGACACTGAAGCTTTCTTT. It codes for CASNPGVRDTEAFF.